One sample yielded the 32 T cell receptor beta chains listed below, sequenced in a study of T cell responses to AZD1222 COVID-19 vaccine. Sequencing was performed with immunoSEQ multiplex PCR; in TCRdb, only in-frame clones are kept and a portion is missing. The repertoire holds approximately 190,000 clones, 93% seen once, with roughly 1% in the top ten. Sample: peripheral blood, taken 28 days after the second AZD1222 dose. These receptor sequences come from an adult who received the AZD1222 COVID-19 vaccine.

The V gene is TRBV7-2, the J gene TRBJ1-2; no definite D call. Trimming stripped 3 bases from V and 5 bases from J, with 4 bases between. Germline V gene data show CDR1 as SGHTA and CDR2 as FQGNSA. The CDR3 extends over 11 amino acids. The CDR3 here is CASSLTYGYTF. The CDR3, as DNA: TGTGCCAGCAGCTTGACTTATGGCTACACCTTC.

The rearrangement uses TRBV9 and TRBJ1-1; tentative D call: TRBD1 (5 bases). The CDR3 is made up of 17 amino acids. Trimming left V 3 bases short and J 0 bases short, with 18 bases between. Germline V gives CDR1 SGDLS, CDR2 YYNGEE. The CDR3 nucleotides are TGTGCCAGCAGCGAGGGGCAGGGACCCTACGTGAACACTGAAGCTTTCTTT. Protein product: CASSEGQGPYVNTEAFF.

The rearrangement joins TRBV15 to TRBJ1-5; TRBD1 matches at 10 bases. The trim removed 3 bases at V and 5 bases at J, leaving 7 bases unmatched. The CDR3 totals 16 residues. The germline gives CDR1 LNHNV, CDR2 YYDKDF (reference sequence). This CDR3 reads CATSSPDRGLDQPQHF. CDR3 DNA sequence: TGTGCCACCAGCAGCCCCGACAGGGGGCTAGATCAGCCCCAGCATTTT.

CDR3 nucleotide sequence: TGTGCCAGCCGACAGGGAACGATCTACGAGCAGTACTTC. This sequence encodes CASRQGTIYEQYF. The chain carries TRBV3-1 (or the pseudogene TRBV3-2) and TRBJ2-7, with 7 bases lining up with TRBD1. Germline V CDR1 and CDR2: LGHDT, YNNKEL (reference sequence). Losses at the gene ends were 8 bases for V and 3 bases for J; bases not matched to a gene: 7. The CDR3 totals 13 residues.

This clone came up once. This chain links TRBV28 with TRBJ2-3; 12 bases are a match to TRBD2. The V gene's germline CDR1 is MDHEN and CDR2 SYDVKM. The CDR3 totals 16 residues. V shed 5 bases, J shed 4 bases, and the junction held 7 bases outside the gene matches. Here the CDR3 DNA reads TGTGCCAGCAGTCCGTCTAGCGGGGGGGCCGCAGATACGCAGTATTTT. Amino acids: CASSPSSGGAADTQYF.

The chain is built from TRBV6-5 and TRBJ1-1; D might be TRBD1 (5 bases). The germline gives CDR1 MNHEY, CDR2 SVGAGI. This CDR3 spans 13 amino acids. Trimming shortened V by 6 bases and J by 2 bases, and 10 bases separated the two germline ends. For the CDR3, the DNA is TGTGCCAGCAGATCCCAGGGTAACACTGAAGCTTTCTTT. This encodes CASRSQGNTEAFF.

This clone was seen just once. The V call is TRBV4-2, the J call TRBJ2-5; D could derive from TRBD1 or TRBD2 (6 bases each). Deletions cut 0 bases from V and 4 bases from J, with 15 bases between. Per the germline V gene, CDR1 is LGHNA and CDR2 is YNFKEQ. The CDR3 length is 16 residues. CDR3 coding DNA: TGTGCCAGCAGCCAAGAAGGGGGGCTGAGGGGAGAGACCCAGTACTTC. It specifies CASSQEGGLRGETQYF.

The chain joins TRBV3-1 (or the pseudogene TRBV3-2) to TRBJ2-1; D uncertain. This CDR3 region has 12 residues. CDR1 and CDR2 (germline): LGHDT, YNNKEL (reference sequence). The V and J ends lost 2 bases and 2 bases respectively, with 1 base between them. In nucleotides, the CDR3 is TGTGCCAGCAGCCAAACCTACAATGAGCAGTTCTTC. As protein: CASSQTYNEQFF.

This chain uses TRBV6-5 with TRBJ1-6; the D gene is possibly TRBD1 (6 bases). Germline V CDR1 and CDR2: MNHEY, SVGAGI. The CDR3 totals 15 residues. Trimming stripped 5 bases from V and 5 bases from J, with 13 bases between. In DNA form, the CDR3 reads TGTGCCAGCAGTCCGGACAGACGAAATAATTCACCCCTCCACTTT. Protein product: CASSPDRRNNSPLHF.

DNA for the CDR3: TGTGCCAGCAGCCAAGACTGGACTTATGGCTACACCTTC. Amino acids: CASSQDWTYGYTF. The genes are TRBV14 and TRBJ1-2; D ambiguous. The germline gives CDR1 SGHDN, CDR2 FVKESK. Trimming left V 0 bases short and J 5 bases short, with 7 bases between. This CDR3 has 13 amino acids.

The chain is built from TRBV27 and TRBJ2-7, with 9 bases matching TRBD2. CDR3 size: 14 residues. V lost 3 bases, J lost 4 bases, and 4 bases stayed unmatched. Germline CDR1 MNHEY, CDR2 SMNVEV (reference sequence). In DNA, the CDR3 is TGTGCCAGCAGTTTTTCTAGCGGGATTTACGAGCAGTACTTC. It encodes CASSFSSGIYEQYF.

The chain has TRBV6-5 and TRBJ1-6; D remains unclear. Trimming took 7 bases from V and 7 from J, leaving 11 bases between them. The CDR3 spans 13 residues. Looked up from germline, CDR1 is MNHEY and CDR2 is SVGAGI. CDR3 DNA sequence: TGTGCCAGCACCACGGCCTTAAATTCACCCCTCCACTTT. It encodes CASTTALNSPLHF.

This clone was seen just once. The chain employs TRBV3-1 (or the pseudogene TRBV3-2) and TRBJ1-1, with D tentatively TRBD1 (6 bases). This CDR3 has 12 amino acids. With 9 bases removed from V and 2 bases from J, the gap between germline ends came to 10 bases. Germline lookup yields CDR1 LGHDT and CDR2 YNNKEL (reference sequence). In nucleotides, the CDR3 is TGTGCCAGTCGCAGGGGTAACACTGAAGCTTTCTTT. It yields the protein CASRRGNTEAFF.

In this sample, this clone turned up once. The CDR3 DNA is TGTGCCAGCAGCCAAGATGGCAGGGGGTATGGCTACACCTTC. Protein: CASSQDGRGYGYTF. The V call is TRBV4-2, the J call TRBJ1-2, with 7 positions matching TRBD1. CDR1 is LGHNA, CDR2 YNFKEQ, per germline. The length of the CDR3 is 14 residues. J lost 5 bases, V lost 0 bases, and 3 bases had no gene match.

This sequence joins TRBV12-3 or TRBV12-4 and TRBJ1-2; TRBD1 might be the D (5 bases). The CDR3 spans 13 residues. V was trimmed by 1 base and J by 4 bases, leaving 7 bases between them. This CDR3 is CASSLGQTYGYTF. The CDR3, as DNA: TGTGCCAGCAGTTTAGGACAGACCTATGGCTACACCTTC.

The chain couples TRBV3-1 (or the pseudogene TRBV3-2) to TRBJ2-2; D remains unclear. V was clipped by 8 bases and J by 5 bases, with 12 bases between them. Germline V gene lookup returns CDR1 LGHDT and CDR2 YNNKEL (reference sequence). The CDR3 is 13 amino acids. Here the CDR3 DNA reads TGTGCCAGCTGCCCCTTAGGAACCGGGGAGCTGTTTTTT. Residues: CASCPLGTGELFF.

This chain connects TRBV18 to TRBJ1-5; D not resolved. V dropped 2 bases and J dropped 4 bases, with 9 bases sitting between them. CDR1 KGHSH and CDR2 LQKENI come from the germline V gene. This CDR3 has 14 residues. The CDR3 sequence: CASSPNLANQPQHF. The CDR3, as DNA: TGTGCCAGCTCACCAAACTTGGCGAATCAGCCCCAGCATTTT.

This sequence joins TRBV6-5 and TRBJ2-7; tentatively, D is TRBD1 or TRBD2 (6 bases each). CDR1 MNHEY and CDR2 SVGAGI come from the germline V gene. Trimming took off 0 bases at V and 3 bases at J, with 15 bases between the two ends. The CDR3 totals 16 residues. The CDR3 region has the DNA TGTGCCAGCAGTTACTCGATCGTCGGAGGGGGCTACGAGCAGTACTTC. It specifies CASSYSIVGGGYEQYF.

This clone turned up a few times. No DNA is shown, since the ends of the CDR3 on it are uncertain; the CDR3 is the one TCRdb lists. This chain uses TRBV12-3 or TRBV12-4 with TRBJ1-2; the table names TRBD1, a call not compared with the DNA. The CDR3 contains 13 residues when both ends are counted. CDR3 sequence reads: CASSFGQGALSSF.

The chain is built from TRBV4-1 and TRBJ1-2, with D unresolved. From germline, CDR1 is MGHRA and CDR2 YSYEKL. Deletions cut 0 bases from V and 4 bases from J, with 9 bases between. The CDR3 is 14 residues long. The CDR3 bases are TGCGCCAGCAGCCAAGAGAGCAGTAGCTATGGCTACACCTTC. Protein: CASSQESSSYGYTF.

The rearrangement joins TRBV21-1 to TRBJ1-1; the DNA was not used to check the table's D call, TRBD1. TRBV21-1 represents a pseudogene. This CDR3 comprises 15 residues. CDR3 residues: CASSRMTGESTEAFF. The CDR3 nucleotides are TGTGCCAGCAGCAGAATGACAGGGGAAAGCACTGAAGCTTTCTTT.

This clone was picked up one time. The chain recombines TRBV11-2 with TRBJ2-1, with D uncertain. Germline-derived CDR1 and CDR2 are SGHAT and FQNNGV. V was shortened by 3 bases and J by 10 bases, with 10 bases between the two germline ends. CDR3 length equals 12 residues. This CDR3 is CASSFGRVEQFF. The CDR3 region has the DNA TGTGCCAGCAGCTTCGGTAGGGTCGAGCAGTTCTTC.

The chain has TRBV7-9 and TRBJ1-1, with 11 bases that match TRBD1. The CDR3 totals 14 residues. Per the germline V gene, CDR1 is SEHNR and CDR2 is FQNEAQ (reference sequence). The ends lost 5 bases at V and 5 bases at J; junction bases unmatched: 4. Here the CDR3 DNA reads TGTGCCAGCAGCCCCGGGACAGGGGGGACTGAAGCTTTCTTT. It codes for CASSPGTGGTEAFF.

This clone has a single count. For the CDR3, the DNA is TGTGCCAGCTTTGCAGCGAGGGGGAGTAACAATGAGCAGTTCTTC. The encoded protein is CASFAARGSNNEQFF. The chain is built from TRBV5-4 and TRBJ2-1; possibly TRBD1 for D (6 bases). This CDR3 has 15 residues. The germline V and J ends were trimmed by 7 bases and 5 bases, with 19 bases remaining between them. Germline V gene sequence: CDR1 SGHNT, CDR2 YYREEE (reference sequence).

V usage is TRBV27 and J usage is TRBJ2-7; D may be TRBD1 (5 bases). The CDR3 is made up of 16 amino acids. V dropped 5 bases and J dropped 0 bases, with 17 bases sitting between them. Germline loops: CDR1 MNHEY, CDR2 SMNVEV (reference sequence). The CDR3 DNA follows: TGTGCCAGCAGTCCCCGCTGGGGCGGCAACTCCTACGAGCAGTACTTC. Translation gives CASSPRWGGNSYEQYF.

The CDR3: CASRTGRNMNTEAFF. CDR3 DNA sequence: TGTGCCAGCAGAACCGGGAGAAACATGAACACTGAAGCTTTCTTT. This chain joins TRBV27 and TRBJ1-1; D call uncertain. V was shortened by 6 bases and J by 0 bases, with 14 bases between the two germline ends. The CDR3 runs to 15 residues. Germline loops: CDR1 MNHEY, CDR2 SMNVEV (reference sequence).

The chain has TRBV6-4 and TRBJ2-2, with D possibly being TRBD2 (6 bases). CDR1 MRHNA and CDR2 SNTAGT come from the germline V gene. V was trimmed by 3 bases and J by 6 bases, leaving 11 bases between them. This CDR3 region has 14 residues. CDR3 nucleotide sequence: TGTGCCAGCAGTGATAGCACTAGCCCCGGGGAGCTGTTTTTT. Translating gives CASSDSTSPGELFF.

The J gene is TRBJ1-1, the V gene TRBV7-3; 8 nucleotides line up with TRBD1. CDR1 and CDR2 from the germline V gene are SGHTA and FQGTGA. The CDR3 totals 18 residues. V trimming: 1 base; J trimming: 4 bases; junction bases outside the gene matches: 14. CDR3 in amino acids: CASSLIKGTGRVITEAFF. CDR3 sequence (DNA): TGTGCCAGCAGCTTAATAAAAGGGACAGGTAGGGTGATCACTGAAGCTTTCTTT.

The rearrangement links TRBV2 to TRBJ2-1, with 9 positions matching TRBD1. The J segment lost 2 bases and the V segment lost 7 bases, leaving 6 bases of the junction unmatched. This CDR3 has 15 residues. Looked up from germline, CDR1 is SNHLY and CDR2 is FYNNEI. In nucleotides, the CDR3 is TGTGCCAGCACCCCGGGGACAGGGCCCTACAATGAGCAGTTCTTC. The encoded protein is CASTPGTGPYNEQFF.

In this sample, this clone turned up once. The chain combines TRBV12-3 or TRBV12-4 with TRBJ1-1; 7 bases line up with TRBD1. There are 13 residues in the CDR3. V was pared by 6 bases and J by 5 bases, with 6 bases of the junction left unmatched. Here the CDR3 reads CASSPQGRTEAFF. The CDR3 DNA reads as TGTGCCAGCAGCCCACAGGGGAGGACTGAAGCTTTCTTT.

This clone was picked up one time. The V gene is TRBV18, the J gene TRBJ1-1; D gene uncertain. The CDR3 spans 15 residues. Germline CDR1 and CDR2: KGHSH and LQKENI. V shed 2 bases and J shed 2 bases, with 12 bases lying between them. The CDR3 bases are TGTGCCAGCTCACCATACGAGACGGGAAACACTGAAGCTTTCTTT. This translates into CASSPYETGNTEAFF.

J is TRBJ2-5 and V is TRBV28, with D perhaps matching TRBD1 (6 bases). The CDR3 has 14 amino acids. Germline CDR1 reads MDHEN; CDR2 reads SYDVKM. V gave up 0 bases and J gave up 4 bases, with 9 bases separating them. CDR3 coding DNA: TGTGCCAGCAGTTTATGGGGGGCCGGAGAGACCCAGTACTTC. Its protein product is CASSLWGAGETQYF. Together with reference TRBV28 and TRBJ2-5, the CDR3 gives the full variable domain: DVKVTQSSRYLVKRTGEKVFLECVQDMDHENMFWYRQDPGLGLRLIYFSYDVKMKEKGDIPEGYSVSREKKERFSLILESASTNQTSMYLCASSLWGAGETQYFGPGTRLLVL.